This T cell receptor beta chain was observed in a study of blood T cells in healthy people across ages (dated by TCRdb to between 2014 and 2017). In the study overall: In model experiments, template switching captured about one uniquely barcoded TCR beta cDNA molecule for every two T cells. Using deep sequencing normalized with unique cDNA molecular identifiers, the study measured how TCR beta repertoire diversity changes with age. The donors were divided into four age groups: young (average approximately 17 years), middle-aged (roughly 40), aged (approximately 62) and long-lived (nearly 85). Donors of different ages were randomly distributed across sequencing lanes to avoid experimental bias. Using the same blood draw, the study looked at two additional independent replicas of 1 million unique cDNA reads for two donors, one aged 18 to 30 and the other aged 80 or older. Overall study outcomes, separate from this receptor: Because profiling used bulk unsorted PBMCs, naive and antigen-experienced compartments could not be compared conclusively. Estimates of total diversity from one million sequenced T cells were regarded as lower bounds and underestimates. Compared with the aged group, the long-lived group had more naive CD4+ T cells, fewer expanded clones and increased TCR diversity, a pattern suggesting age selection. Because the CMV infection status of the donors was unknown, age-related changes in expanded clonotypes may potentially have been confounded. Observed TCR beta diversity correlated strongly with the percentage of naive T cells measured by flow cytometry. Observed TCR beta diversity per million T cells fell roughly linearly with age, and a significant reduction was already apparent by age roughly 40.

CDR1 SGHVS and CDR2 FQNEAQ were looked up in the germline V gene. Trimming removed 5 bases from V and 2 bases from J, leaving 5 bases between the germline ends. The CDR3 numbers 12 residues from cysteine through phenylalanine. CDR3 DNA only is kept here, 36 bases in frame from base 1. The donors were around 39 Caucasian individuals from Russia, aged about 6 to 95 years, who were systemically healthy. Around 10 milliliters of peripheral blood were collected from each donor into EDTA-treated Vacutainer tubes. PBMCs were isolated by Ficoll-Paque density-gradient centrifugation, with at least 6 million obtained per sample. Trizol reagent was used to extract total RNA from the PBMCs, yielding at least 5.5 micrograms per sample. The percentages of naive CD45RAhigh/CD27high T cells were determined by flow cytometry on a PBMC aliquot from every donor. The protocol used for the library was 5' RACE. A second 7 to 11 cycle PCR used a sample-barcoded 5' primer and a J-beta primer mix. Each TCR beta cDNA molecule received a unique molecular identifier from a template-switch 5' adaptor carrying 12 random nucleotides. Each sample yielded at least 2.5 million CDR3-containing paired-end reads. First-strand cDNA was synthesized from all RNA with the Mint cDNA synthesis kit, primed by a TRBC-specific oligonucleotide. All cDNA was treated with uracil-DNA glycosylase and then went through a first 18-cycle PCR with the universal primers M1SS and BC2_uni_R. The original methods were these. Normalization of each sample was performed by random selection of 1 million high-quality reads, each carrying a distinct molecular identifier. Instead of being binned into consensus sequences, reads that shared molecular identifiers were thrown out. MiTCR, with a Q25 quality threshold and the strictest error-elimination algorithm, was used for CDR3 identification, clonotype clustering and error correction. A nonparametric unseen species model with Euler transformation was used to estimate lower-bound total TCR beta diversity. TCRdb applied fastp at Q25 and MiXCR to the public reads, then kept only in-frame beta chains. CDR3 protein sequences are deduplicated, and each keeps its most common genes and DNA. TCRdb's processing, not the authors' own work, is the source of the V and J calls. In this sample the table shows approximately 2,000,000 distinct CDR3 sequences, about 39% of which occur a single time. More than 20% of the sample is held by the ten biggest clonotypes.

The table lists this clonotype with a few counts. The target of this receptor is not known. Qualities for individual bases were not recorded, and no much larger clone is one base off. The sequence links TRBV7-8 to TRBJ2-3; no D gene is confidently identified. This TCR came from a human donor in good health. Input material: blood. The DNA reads TGTGCCAGCAGCCACAACACAGATACGCAGTATTTT. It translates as CASSHNTDTQYF. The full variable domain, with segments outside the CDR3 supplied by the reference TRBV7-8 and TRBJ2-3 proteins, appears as GAGVSQSPRYKVAKRGQDVALRCDPISGHVSLFWYQQALGQGPEFLTYFQNEAQLDKSGLPSDRFFAERPEGSVSTLKIQRTQQEDSAVYLCASSHNTDTQYFGPGTRLTVL.